This TCR beta chain derives from a study of blood T cell repertoires in COVID-19. The wider study: Spain, Italy and the United States supplied samples that represented acute and convalescent COVID-19.

Only in-frame clones appear in the TCRdb table, and some are missing; sequencing was by immunoSEQ multiplex PCR. The table records 100,000 to 150,000 clones, 60% to 80% of them present only once. Germline lookup yields CDR1 ENHRY and CDR2 SYGVKD. This CDR3 contains 12 residues. Trimming cost V 6 bases and J 5 bases, with 10 bases left between them. Input material: peripheral blood. The genes are TRBV10-3 and TRBJ1-2; D is unresolved. This receptor was identified in a man aged 55 to 69 with acute or convalescent COVID-19. The CDR3 coding sequence is TGTGCCATCAGGAGGGAAGCTTATGGCTACACCTTC. It codes for CAIRREAYGYTF.